A selection of T cell receptor beta chains follows, all from one sample in a study of molecular identifiers for immune sequencing clone quantification. TCRdb reanalysed the PCR reads using MiXCR and keeps one entry per CDR3 protein. Of hundreds of thousands of distinct CDR3 sequences in the sample, 25% were seen once. The sequenced material came from naive CD8+ T cells from blood, with Jurkat cell RNA spiked in. The receptors were sampled from a human donor in good health. Some libraries in this study had Jurkat cell RNA spiked in. Both conserved end residues are part of each CDR3. The order of the fields is J gene, V gene, CDR3 protein.

TRBJ2-3 | TRBV28 | CASSQSGNTDTQYF
TRBJ2-7 | TRBV5-1 | CASSLEGGPYEQYF
TRBJ2-1 | TRBV5-4 | CASSSLTSGTYNEQFF
TRBJ2-1 | TRBV29-1 | CSVSGGSF
TRBJ2-3 | TRBV7-9 | CASSLGDSTQYF
TRBJ1-2 | TRBV20-1 | CSAPTGGAGYTF
TRBJ2-7 | TRBV2 | CASSEGPGGSYEQYF
TRBJ2-7 | TRBV6-1 | CASSGTQSSYEQYF
TRBJ1-1 | TRBV12-3/TRBV12-4 | CASSLSGARPEAFF
TRBJ2-1 | TRBV12-3/TRBV12-4 | CANSLTGFDEQFF
TRBJ2-5 | TRBV12-3/TRBV12-4 | CASSLPGTPETQYF
TRBJ2-6 | TRBV6-2/TRBV6-3 | CASSLLLNVLTF
TRBJ1-5 | TRBV19 | CASSISWGRSNQPQHF
TRBJ1-2 | TRBV3-1 | CASSQGSGTTYNYGYTF
TRBJ1-5 | TRBV9 | CASSVGTDNQPQHF
TRBJ2-1 | TRBV10-1 | CASSDSSDEQFF
TRBJ2-2 | TRBV7-9 | CASSFVGVGELFF
TRBJ2-7 | TRBV3-1 | CASSQDPAQGAEQYF
TRBJ2-2 | TRBV7-9 | CASSLSMRQGRGTGELFF
TRBJ1-2 | TRBV6-6 | CASSYSRQYGYTF
TRBJ2-2 | TRBV7-9 | CASSLSRMAGELFF
TRBJ1-6 | TRBV10-3 | CSHPPHINSPLHF
TRBJ1-5 | TRBV29-1 | CSVSEEGHQPQHF
TRBJ2-1 | TRBV5-6 | CASSLGQVLGEQFF
TRBJ2-3 | TRBV19 | CASSNKGYSDTQYF
TRBJ2-7 | TRBV6-5 | CASSYSRTGVTYEQYF
TRBJ1-3 | TRBV6-5 | CASSPTGISGNAIYF
TRBJ2-3 | TRBV11-2 | CASSLAITDTQYF
TRBJ2-3 | TRBV27 | CASSWREGDTDTQYF
TRBJ2-7 | TRBV29-1 | CSVEEGGTGWYEQYF
TRBJ1-1 | TRBV30 | CAWRETVMNTEAFF
TRBJ1-3 | TRBV4-1 | CASSLHSLLSSGNTIYF
TRBJ2-3 | TRBV20-1 | CSARDPTSGSAQYF
TRBJ2-7 | TRBV7-9 | CASSRGGEQYF
TRBJ2-5 | TRBV4-1 | CASSPTRTFTGPQETQYF
TRBJ2-3 | TRBV9 | CASSVASGGPDTQYF
TRBJ1-2 | TRBV29-1 | CSVVFEPYGYTF
TRBJ2-3 | TRBV9 | CASSALPGGSDTQYF
TRBJ2-7 | TRBV19 | CASSIVAGTYEQYF
TRBJ1-1 | TRBV29-1 | CSVEAGVTGTEAFF
TRBJ2-6 | TRBV2 | CASRSPGQNYLSGANVLTF
TRBJ2-5 | TRBV12-3/TRBV12-4 | CASSGGRVRVETQYF
TRBJ2-1 | TRBV5-4 | CASALAGVMEDEQFF
TRBJ2-5 | TRBV6-2/TRBV6-3 | CASSSGQPQETQYF
TRBJ2-7 | TRBV20-1 | CSAREPPGEQYF
TRBJ2-5 | TRBV11-2 | CASSPDQTGFGTQYF